Described below is a single T cell receptor (beta chain) sequence and its context. Antigen specificity is unknown. Germline V gene data show CDR1 as SGHVS and CDR2 as FNYEAQ. The CDR3 has 15 residues. Trimming took 4 bases from V and 1 from J, leaving 11 bases between them. TCRdb reprocessed the reads via MiXCR and lists one record per CDR3 protein. There are tens of thousands of distinct CDR3 sequences in the sample; less than 65% occur only once, and less than 2% lies in the top ten. These data come from a study of type 1 regulatory T cells. This rearrangement joins TRBV7-6 to TRBJ2-4; D is possibly TRBD1 (6 bases). The sequence derives from a human donor in good health. Specimen: cultured non-Tr1 T cells, either the whole culture or a sorted T cell fraction (not recorded which). CDR3 nucleotide sequence: TGTGCCAGCAGCTCATGGACAGACGCCAAAAACATTCAGTACTTC. Its translation: CASSSWTDAKNIQYF.